Following are 30 T cell receptor beta chains from one sample sequenced in a study of cytomegalovirus exposure and HLA in healthy donors (dated by TCRdb to between 2016 and 2019). Library preparation employed the immunoSEQ multiplex PCR assay. A mixture of 60 forward primers for TCR Vbeta segments and 13 reverse primers for TCR Jbeta segments was used in the multiplex PCR. What TCRdb holds here is the immuneACCESS table cut down to in-frame rearrangements. Part of the clones is not present; checked against another copy, under half of the missing clones reflect an unresolved V gene, and the others are unexplained. In all, the sample holds under 200,000 clones, and over 70% of those were seen once. In total, the top ten clones hold about 0.5% of the sample. Specimen: PBMCs. Source of these receptors: a woman in her 50s in good health and CMV-seronegative.

This rearrangement joins TRBV5-8 to TRBJ2-5; TRBD2 aligns across 13 bases. The V gene's germline CDR1 is SGHTS and CDR2 YDEGEE. V shed 5 bases and J 3 bases; nucleotides not matched to a gene: 7. This CDR3 spans 16 amino acids. CDR3 residues: CASRPPGLAGKETQYF. The CDR3 nucleotides are TGTGCCAGCAGGCCTCCGGGACTAGCGGGAAAAGAGACCCAGTACTTC.

This sequence joins TRBV10-3 and TRBJ2-5, with 7 bases lining up with TRBD1. CDR3 length equals 13 residues. V lost 6 bases and J lost 5; bases outside the gene matches: 6. In germline, CDR1 is ENHRY, CDR2 SYGVKD. The CDR3 region has the DNA TGTGCCATCAGGGGGGACAGAGGGGAGACCCAGTACTTC. Amino acids: CAIRGDRGETQYF.

This clone has a single count. The genes are TRBV28 and TRBJ2-7; D is uncertain. Trimming pared 6 bases from V and 2 bases from J, leaving 8 bases between. This CDR3 spans 12 amino acids. The germline V gene has CDR1 MDHEN and CDR2 SYDVKM. The CDR3 here is CASRSVPYEQYF. The CDR3 bases are TGTGCCAGCAGAAGCGTCCCCTACGAGCAGTACTTC.

The chain employs TRBV21-1 and TRBJ1-5; the table assigns TRBD1, which was not confirmed against the DNA. TRBV21-1 counts as a pseudogene. This CDR3 comprises 14 residues. CDR3 sequence reads: CASSKGARNQPQHF. In nucleotides, the CDR3 is TGTGCCAGCAGCAAAGGGGCCAGGAACCAGCCCCAGCATTTT.

The chain links TRBV27 to TRBJ1-6; D is undetermined. This CDR3 has 15 amino acids. V was cut by 3 bases and J by 5 bases, with 11 bases left in between. Germline CDR1 reads MNHEY; CDR2 reads SMNVEV (reference sequence). The CDR3 DNA reads as TGTGCCAGCAGTTTTGGAGTACGCCATAATTCACCCCTCCACTTT. As protein: CASSFGVRHNSPLHF.

DNA of the CDR3: TGTGCCAGCAGCTTAATGGGGGGGTACGGCACAGATACGCAGTATTTT. Encoded protein: CASSLMGGYGTDTQYF. V usage is TRBV7-3 and J usage is TRBJ2-3, with 7 bases that match TRBD2. Trimming cost V 1 base and J 1 base; bases outside gene matches: 5. This CDR3 has 16 residues. The germline V gene has CDR1 SGHTA and CDR2 FQGTGA.

The chain links TRBV2 to TRBJ2-5; 7 positions match TRBD1. The J call may be wrong; the DNA end is better matched by TRBJ2-7. The germline V gene encodes CDR1 SNHLY and CDR2 FYNNEI. The CDR3 totals 13 residues. The CDR3 sequence is CASSRDSSYEQYF. The CDR3 DNA reads TGTGCCAGCAGCCGGGACAGCTCCTACGAGCAGTACTTC.

V gene TRBV10-3 combines with J gene TRBJ2-1; TRBD2 matches at 10 bases. There are 16 residues in the CDR3. The V gene end was trimmed by 0 bases and the J gene end by 5 bases; junction bases not matched to a gene: 4. The germline V gene encodes CDR1 ENHRY and CDR2 SYGVKD. CDR3: CAISESGLAGDNEQFF. DNA for the CDR3: TGTGCCATCAGTGAGTCCGGCCTAGCGGGAGACAATGAGCAGTTCTTC.

The rearrangement joins TRBV4-1 to TRBJ1-2, with D possibly being TRBD1 (5 bases). The CDR3 covers 14 residues. The ends were cut back, 2 bases at V and 8 bases at J, with 15 bases in the middle. From germline, CDR1 is MGHRA and CDR2 YSYEKL. The CDR3 nucleotides are TGCGCCAGCAGCCAACGGCAGGGTTCGGGCGGCTACACCTTC. Its protein is CASSQRQGSGGYTF.

This clone is a singleton in its sample. This rearrangement joins TRBV7-2 to TRBJ2-3, with D possibly TRBD2 on 5 matching bases. The CDR3 has 16 amino acids. V lost 1 base and J lost 4, with 15 bases in between. CDR1 and CDR2 from the germline V gene are SGHTA and FQGNSA. The CDR3 loop reads CASSLGTLDMADTQYF. The CDR3 DNA sequence: TGTGCCAGCAGCTTAGGAACACTAGATATGGCAGATACGCAGTATTTT.

The chain carries TRBV19 and TRBJ2-5, with 7 bases lining up with TRBD2. The ends lost 4 bases at V and 5 bases at J; junction bases unmatched: 4. Germline V CDR1 and CDR2: LNHDA, SQIVND (reference sequence). The CDR3 is made up of 13 amino acids. Written as DNA, the CDR3 is TGTGCCAGTAGTAGCGGGGGTTTGGAGACCCAGTACTTC. This encodes CASSSGGLETQYF.

The V and J genes are TRBV11-1 and TRBJ1-4; D gene unclear. The CDR3 has 15 amino acids. Germline V CDR1 and CDR2: SGHAT, FQDESV (reference sequence). Trimming removed 4 bases from V and 0 bases from J, with 9 bases in between. The CDR3 DNA is TGTGCCAGCAGCTCAGCCCCCACAACTAATGAAAAACTGTTTTTT. It codes for CASSSAPTTNEKLFF.

DNA for the CDR3: TGTGCCACCAGCAGAGATTGGAGGTTGAACACTGAAGCTTTCTTT. Its translation is CATSRDWRLNTEAFF. This chain links TRBV15 with TRBJ1-1; D is unclear. The CDR3 extends over 15 amino acids. Germline CDR1 reads LNHNV; CDR2 reads YYDKDF (reference sequence). V lost 0 bases and J lost 0, with 8 bases in between.

The chain recombines TRBV6-1 with TRBJ1-2; D gene unclear. The V end was cut by 6 bases, the J end by 2 bases, with 10 bases between. CDR1 and CDR2 (germline): MNHNS, SASEGT. CDR3 length equals 13 residues. The CDR3 bases are TGTGCCAGCAGCCAAATTTCCAACTATGGCTACACCTTC. It yields the protein CASSQISNYGYTF.

The chain links TRBV6-4 to TRBJ2-1; 11 bases match TRBD2. This CDR3 spans 15 amino acids. V shed 3 bases and J 5 bases; nucleotides not matched to a gene: 3. Germline CDR1 reads MRHNA; CDR2 reads SNTAGT. CDR3 bases: TGTGCCAGCAGTGAGCGGACTAGCGGGCACAATGAGCAGTTCTTC. Protein product: CASSERTSGHNEQFF.

This clone was recorded a few times. The genes are TRBV10-2 and TRBJ2-7, with TRBD2 as a possible D gene (5 bases). The germline CDR1 and CDR2 sequences are WSHSY and SAAADI. Trimming removed 10 bases from V and 7 bases from J, with 20 bases in between. CDR3 length: 13 amino acids. The CDR3 is CATHQGGQSEQYF. CDR3 bases: TGCGCCACCCACCAAGGAGGCCAGTCGGAGCAGTACTTC.

This clone is a singleton in its sample. The rearrangement joins TRBV15 to TRBJ1-5; the D is unclear. Between the trimmed V and J ends, which lost 1 base and 7 bases, there was a span of 5 bases. The germline CDR1 and CDR2 sequences are LNHNV and YYDKDF (reference sequence). CDR3 length equals 12 residues. This CDR3 reads CATSRAGQPQHF. The CDR3 bases are TGTGCCACCAGCAGAGCCGGGCAGCCCCAGCATTTT.

This chain links TRBV7-9 with TRBJ1-2; TRBD1 agrees at 8 bases. Germline CDR1 SEHNR, CDR2 FQNEAQ (reference sequence). The CDR3 extends over 16 amino acids. V was clipped by 5 bases and J by 7 bases; unmatched bases: 15. CDR3 protein: CASSRGGTGVVGGYTF. CDR3 bases: TGTGCCAGCAGCCGAGGGGGGACAGGAGTGGTAGGTGGCTACACCTTC.

This chain joins TRBV4-3 and TRBJ1-5, with D uncertain. The CDR3 extends over 15 amino acids. Germline V gives CDR1 LGHNA, CDR2 YSLEER. Trimming removed 1 base at V and 4 bases at J, with 11 bases between. The CDR3 sequence: CASSQVSGFNQPQHF. CDR3 nucleotides: TGCGCCAGCAGCCAAGTGTCGGGGTTTAATCAGCCCCAGCATTTT.

This clone appeared a few times. The chain carries TRBV5-1 and TRBJ1-1, with 8 bases fitting TRBD1. Germline V lookup: CDR1 SGHRS, CDR2 YFSETQ. The junction had 8 bases not matched to a gene; V was cut back by 4 bases and J by 6 bases. CDR3 size: 14 residues. The CDR3 protein is CASSNVGQGAEAFF. DNA for the CDR3: TGCGCCAGCAGCAACGTCGGACAGGGCGCTGAAGCTTTCTTT.

The chain joins TRBV29-1 to TRBJ2-1; 7 nucleotides match TRBD1. The CDR3 consists of 11 residues. Germline CDR1 SQVTM, CDR2 ANQGSEA. V lost 5 bases, J lost 8 bases, and 3 bases stayed unmatched. The CDR3 spells CSVTTGDEQFF. The CDR3 nucleotides are TGCAGCGTTACCACAGGGGATGAGCAGTTCTTC.

This chain uses TRBV9 with TRBJ1-2; maybe TRBD1 (5 bases). V was trimmed by 4 bases and J by 0 bases, leaving 7 bases between them. The germline V gene encodes CDR1 SGDLS and CDR2 YYNGEE. The CDR3 is made up of 13 amino acids. The DNA of the CDR3 is TGTGCCAGCAGCTCACAGGCTAACTATGGCTACACCTTC. It codes for CASSSQANYGYTF.

This rearrangement joins TRBV29-1 to TRBJ2-3, with D possibly being TRBD2 (5 bases). The germline gives CDR1 SQVTM, CDR2 ANQGSEA. With 4 bases removed from V and 3 bases from J, the gap between germline ends came to 14 bases. This CDR3 has 14 amino acids. The CDR3 DNA follows: TGCAGCGTTGGGACTCTCAGAGGGACAGATACGCAGTATTTT. It translates to CSVGTLRGTDTQYF.

The chain joins TRBV28 to TRBJ1-1, with D uncertain. The CDR3 length is 13 residues. From germline, CDR1 is MDHEN and CDR2 SYDVKM. V was trimmed by 5 bases and J by 3 bases, leaving 10 bases between them. This CDR3 is CASSGRTYTEAFF. CDR3 bases: TGTGCCAGCAGTGGTCGGACTTACACTGAAGCTTTCTTT.

This rearrangement joins TRBV5-8 to TRBJ1-5; D not certain. Germline CDR1 reads SGHTS; CDR2 reads YDEGEE. The CDR3 length is 13 residues. V was trimmed by 2 bases and J by 7 bases, leaving 10 bases between them. The CDR3 loop reads CASSLAEKQPQHF. CDR3 in DNA: TGTGCCAGCAGCTTAGCTGAGAAACAGCCCCAGCATTTT.

With respect to this clone: Additional DNA sequences in this sample encode the identical CDR3. This chain uses TRBV11-2 with TRBJ2-7; 7 bases match TRBD1. CDR1 and CDR2 (germline): SGHAT, FQNNGV. V shed 0 bases and J 5 bases; nucleotides not matched to a gene: 7. This CDR3 comprises 15 residues. The CDR3 reads CASSLEKQGWNEQYF. The DNA for the CDR3 is TGTGCCAGCAGCTTAGAAAAACAGGGGTGGAACGAGCAGTACTTC.

The CDR3 spells CASSLPPGLAELGTDTQYF. The CDR3 region has the DNA TGTGCCAGCAGCCTACCCCCGGGACTAGCGGAGTTAGGCACAGATACGCAGTATTTT. The chain links TRBV5-4 to TRBJ2-3; 11 bases agree with TRBD2. Germline V gene sequence: CDR1 SGHNT, CDR2 YYREEE (reference sequence). Trimming took 4 bases from V and 1 from J; bases not matched to a gene: 14. The CDR3 consists of 19 residues.

This chain uses TRBV7-9 with TRBJ2-7, with D possibly being TRBD1 (5 bases). Germline lookup yields CDR1 SEHNR and CDR2 FQNEAQ (reference sequence). The CDR3 covers 15 residues. V was trimmed by 5 bases and J by 4 bases, leaving 18 bases between them. The DNA for the CDR3 is TGTGCCAGCAGCCCCTTCCGCCTGGACAAATACGAGCAGTACTTC. Its protein product is CASSPFRLDKYEQYF.

This chain joins TRBV2 and TRBJ2-7; D may be TRBD2 (6 bases). Trimming left V 7 bases short and J 2 bases short, with 12 bases between. The CDR3 is 13 residues long. Germline CDR1 and CDR2: SNHLY and FYNNEI. The DNA for the CDR3 is TGTGCCAGCAAGTTTAGCGGAACCTACGAGCAGTACTTC. Its protein is CASKFSGTYEQYF.

The chain has TRBV10-3 and TRBJ1-1, with a weak D call TRBD1 (5 bases). Looked up from germline, CDR1 is ENHRY and CDR2 is SYGVKD. The V and J ends lost 4 bases and 3 bases respectively, with 15 bases between them. This CDR3 comprises 15 residues. The CDR3 is CAISVEQVPDTEAFF. CDR3 coding DNA: TGTGCCATCAGTGTAGAACAGGTCCCGGACACTGAAGCTTTCTTT.